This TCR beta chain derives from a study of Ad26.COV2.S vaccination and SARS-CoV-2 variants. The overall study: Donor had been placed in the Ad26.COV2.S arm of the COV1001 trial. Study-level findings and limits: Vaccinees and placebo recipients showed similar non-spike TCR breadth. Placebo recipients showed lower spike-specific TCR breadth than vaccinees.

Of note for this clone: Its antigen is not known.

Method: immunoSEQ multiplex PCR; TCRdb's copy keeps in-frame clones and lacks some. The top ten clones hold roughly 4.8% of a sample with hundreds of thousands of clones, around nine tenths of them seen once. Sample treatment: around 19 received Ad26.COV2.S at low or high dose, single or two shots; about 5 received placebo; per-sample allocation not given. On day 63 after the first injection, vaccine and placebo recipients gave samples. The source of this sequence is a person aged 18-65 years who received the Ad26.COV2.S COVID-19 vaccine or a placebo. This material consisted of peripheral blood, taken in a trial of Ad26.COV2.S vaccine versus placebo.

CDR3 in amino acids: CAWSVPRTASDYGYTF. CDR3 DNA: TGTGCCTGGAGTGTACCAAGGACAGCCTCTGACTATGGCTACACCTTC. The genes are TRBV30 and TRBJ1-2; a possible D gene is TRBD1 (6 bases). Germline V gene sequence: CDR1 GTSNPN, CDR2 SVGIG (reference sequence). The ends were cut back, 0 bases at V and 3 bases at J, with 17 bases in the middle. This CDR3 spans 16 amino acids.